This TCR beta chain was obtained from a study of shared clonotypes between healthy human individuals. The CDR3 covers 14 residues. V shed 4 bases and J shed 0 bases, with 7 bases lying between them. Germline V gene sequence: CDR1 LNHDA, CDR2 SQIVND (reference sequence). This clone was seen only once. Using immunoSEQ multiplex PCR, the repertoire was profiled, and TCRdb retains in-frame clones only, with some absent. The table shows approximately 500,000 clones, with less than 85% occurring only once. This chain uses TRBV19 with TRBJ2-4; tentatively, D is TRBD1 (5 bases). Source material: PBMCs. The clonotype originates from a woman aged 40 to 50 in good health. Some clones in this sample may be carry-over from other donors' samples. The CDR3 bases are TGTGCCAGTAGTACCAGGGTAGCCAAAAACATTCAGTACTTC. It is translated as CASSTRVAKNIQYF.